The clone carrying this TCR beta chain was detected only a few times. Other DNA sequences in the same sample also yield this CDR3. Repertoires were generated with immunoSEQ multiplex PCR, while TCRdb's copy carries only in-frame clones and drops some. The sample shows around 140,000 clones, 75% to 90% of them seen only once. This sample was taken from a study of cytotoxic CD8 clonotypes in ibrutinib-treated CLL. CDR1 is MRHNA and CDR2 is SNTAGT in the germline V gene. CDR3 length: 14 residues. V lost 4 bases and J lost 2, with 9 bases in between. This receptor was obtained from a human donor with chronic lymphocytic leukemia. The sample consisted of PBMCs, taken after 24 months of ibrutinib treatment. The gene calls are TRBV6-4 and TRBJ2-1, with D perhaps being TRBD1 or TRBD2 (6 bases each). The CDR3 coding sequence is TGTGCCAGCAGTGTCGGGGGCGCCTACAATGAGCAGTTCTTC. Translated, it gives CASSVGGAYNEQFF.